One sample yielded the 21 T cell receptor beta chains listed below, sequenced in a study of T cells in Graves' hyperthyroidism and ophthalmopathy. Amplified regions were TCR beta CDR3 sequences from RNA transcripts. An initial round of RT-PCR targeting the TCR CDR3 relied on the HTBI primer set. TCRdb passed the multiplex PCR reads through MiXCR, listing each CDR3 protein once. The sample includes around 350,000 distinct CDR3 sequences, approximately 14% of them seen just once. Sequencing used blood. The source of these receptors is a woman in her sixties with Graves' ophthalmopathy.

This clonotype was seen at least ten times. The chain is built from TRBV6-1 and TRBJ2-7; D might be TRBD1 (5 bases). Germline CDR1 reads MNHNS; CDR2 reads SASEGT. Trimming took 5 bases from V and 5 from J, leaving 13 bases between them. The CDR3 extends over 13 amino acids. The CDR3 is CASSFVQGHEQYF. The CDR3 DNA follows: TGTGCCAGCAGTTTCGTCCAGGGTCACGAGCAGTACTTC.

This clonotype was picked up many times. This chain connects TRBV11-2 to TRBJ2-7; no reliable D call. With 6 bases removed from V and 2 bases from J, the gap between germline ends came to 11 bases. This CDR3 has 13 residues. Germline V CDR1 and CDR2: SGHAT, FQNNGV. The CDR3 DNA reads TGTGCCAGCAGTCGACTGGAAACCTACGAGCAGTACTTC. Translated, it gives CASSRLETYEQYF.

The sample holds many counts of this clonotype. The chain couples TRBV3-1 to TRBJ2-1; 10 bases agree with TRBD2. The germline V gene has CDR1 LGHDT and CDR2 YNNKEL (reference sequence). V shed 4 bases and J 5 bases; nucleotides not matched to a gene: 5. This CDR3 comprises 15 residues. CDR3 region: CASSLSGRVDNEQFF. CDR3 sequence (DNA): TGTGCCAGCAGCCTCAGCGGGAGGGTCGACAATGAGCAGTTCTTC.

The genes are TRBV7-8 and TRBJ1-3; D might be TRBD1 (6 bases). Germline V lookup: CDR1 SGHVS, CDR2 FQNEAQ. The CDR3 spans 16 residues. V lost 3 bases, J lost 4 bases, and 16 bases lay in between. CDR3 nucleotide sequence: TGTGCCAGCAGCTTTGGACAGCCGGCGGAAGGAAACACCATATATTTT. Encoded protein: CASSFGQPAEGNTIYF.

This clonotype was found a few times. The chain has TRBV10-2 and TRBJ2-7; 8 nucleotides line up with TRBD1. CDR1 and CDR2 (germline): WSHSY, SAAADI. The CDR3 loop spans 15 amino acids. V lost 2 bases, J lost 6 bases, and 9 bases stayed unmatched. The CDR3 here is CASSETRDRIIEQYF. The CDR3 region has the DNA TGCGCCAGCAGTGAGACCCGGGACAGGATAATCGAGCAGTACTTC.

Comment on this clonotype: Since a much larger clone is just one base distant, this may be a read error. Likely a read error: the CDR3 ends without its conserved phenylalanine or tryptophan. The CDR3 DNA sequence: TGTGCCAGCCTGAGGGGCAGCGACTATGGCTACACCCTC. Amino acids: CASLRGSDYGYTL. The chain couples TRBV2 to TRBJ1-2; possibly TRBD1 for D (5 bases). There are 13 residues in the CDR3. The V and J ends lost 8 bases and 3 bases respectively, with 13 bases between them. The germline V gene has CDR1 SNHLY and CDR2 FYNNEI.

A single count supports this clonotype. This chain uses TRBV12-3 or TRBV12-4 with TRBJ1-5, with 7 bases identical to TRBD1. The V gene end was trimmed by 9 bases and the J gene end by 5 bases; junction bases not matched to a gene: 10. The CDR3 runs 14 residues. DNA of the CDR3: TGTGCCAGTCAGGGGGGGGGCGCGGATCAGCCCCAGCATTTT. Amino acids: CASQGGGADQPQHF.

The chain couples TRBV4-2 to TRBJ2-1; 13 positions match TRBD2. Germline V lookup: CDR1 LGHNA, CDR2 YNFKEQ. Trimming at V came to 4 bases and at J to 0 bases, leaving 9 bases not matched to a gene. The CDR3 is 19 residues long. DNA of the CDR3: TGTGCCAGCAGCCCGTTACTAGCGGGAGGGCCGAGCTCCTACAATGAGCAGTTCTTC. Protein: CASSPLLAGGPSSYNEQFF.

Many counts were recorded for this clonotype. This sequence joins TRBV27 and TRBJ2-5; D is unresolved. Trimming shortened V by 7 bases and J by 4 bases, and 7 bases separated the two germline ends. Germline loops: CDR1 MNHEY, CDR2 SMNVEV (reference sequence). CDR3 length: 11 residues. The CDR3 here is CASMSLETQYF. The CDR3 DNA sequence: TGTGCCAGCATGTCCTTAGAGACCCAGTACTTC.

This clonotype was counted at least ten times. One junction end disagrees with the germline gene, perhaps due to a read error. The chain recombines TRBV5-1 with TRBJ1-1; tentatively, D is TRBD1 (5 bases). The length of the CDR3 is 13 residues. Germline lookup yields CDR1 SGHRS and CDR2 YFSETQ. CDR3 nucleotides: TGTGCCAGCAGCCTGGGGGTGAACACTGAAGCTTTCTTT. It is translated as CASSLGVNTEAFF.

This clonotype appeared many times. V and J are TRBV3-1 and TRBJ2-7; D ambiguous. The V gene's germline CDR1 is LGHDT and CDR2 YNNKEL (reference sequence). Trimming took 4 bases from V and 2 from J, leaving 9 bases between them. This CDR3 is built from 13 residues. CDR3 nucleotide sequence: TGTGCCAGCAGCCTAGACGCCCCCTACGAGCAGTACTTC. Translation: CASSLDAPYEQYF.

The CDR3: CAWSPGGPGAGELFF. CDR3 sequence (DNA): TGTGCCTGGTCTCCGGGAGGGCCGGGGGCCGGGGAGCTGTTTTTT. V and J are TRBV30 and TRBJ2-2, with TRBD2 matching 8 bases. The V gene's germline CDR1 is GTSNPN and CDR2 SVGIG (reference sequence). This CDR3 spans 15 amino acids. The V and J ends lost 5 bases and 6 bases, in that order; junction bases with no gene match: 11. Combining the CDR3 with reference TRBV30 and TRBJ2-2 gives the whole variable domain SQTIHQWPATLVQPVGSPLSLECTVEGTSNPNLYWYRQAAGRGLQLLFYSVGIGQISSEVPQNLSASRPQDRQFILSSKKLLLSDSGFYLCAWSPGGPGAGELFFGEGSRLTVL.

This clonotype was found many times. The V gene is TRBV12-3 or TRBV12-4, the J gene TRBJ2-1, with TRBD2 matching over 9 bases. The CDR3 sequence is 21 residues long. With V trimmed by 1 base and J by 4 bases, 20 bases remained unmatched. The CDR3, as DNA: TGTGCCAGCAGTTTAGGGGGACGGGGGGGACTAGCCGCTTTGGCATACAATGAGCAGTTCTTC. It encodes CASSLGGRGGLAALAYNEQFF.

In its sample, this clonotype was seen many times. The chain combines TRBV3-1 with TRBJ2-7, with D hard to call. There are 13 residues in the CDR3. With 0 bases removed from V and 7 bases from J, the gap between germline ends came to 10 bases. Germline V gene lookup returns CDR1 LGHDT and CDR2 YNNKEL (reference sequence). Here the CDR3 reads CASSQDDPSEQYF. In nucleotides, the CDR3 is TGTGCCAGCAGCCAAGATGACCCTAGTGAGCAGTACTTC.

This clonotype came up many times. The chain couples TRBV6-1 to TRBJ2-7; 8 bases agree with TRBD1. Trimming took 8 bases from V and 0 from J; bases not matched to a gene: 9. The CDR3 sequence is 15 residues long. Germline V CDR1 and CDR2: MNHNS, SASEGT. CDR3 DNA: TGTGCCAGCGGATTTGGACAGGGCCCCTCCTACGAGCAGTACTTC. This translates into CASGFGQGPSYEQYF.

V gene TRBV7-6 combines with J gene TRBJ2-7; TRBD2 matches at 13 bases. V lost 3 bases and J lost 7; bases outside the gene matches: 12. Germline CDR1 reads SGHVS; CDR2 reads FNYEAQ. The length of the CDR3 is 17 residues. In nucleotides, the CDR3 is TGTGCCAGCAGCTTTTTCTCCCCTGGACTAGCGGGAGATGAGCAGTACTTC. Translated: CASSFFSPGLAGDEQYF.

The J gene is TRBJ2-7, the V gene TRBV7-9; the match to TRBD2 covers 7 bases. There are 14 residues in the CDR3. V was clipped by 5 bases and J by 3 bases; unmatched bases: 7. CDR1 and CDR2 from the germline V gene are SEHNR and FQNEAQ (reference sequence). The CDR3 region is CASSQAGLGYEQYF. CDR3 in DNA: TGTGCCAGCAGCCAAGCGGGATTGGGCTACGAGCAGTACTTC. The whole variable domain, filled in from reference TRBV7-9 and TRBJ2-7, reads DTGVSQNPRHKITKRGQNVTFRCDPISEHNRLYWYRQTLGQGPEFLTYFQNEAQLEKSRLLSDRFSAERPKGSFSTLEIQRTEQGDSAMYLCASSQAGLGYEQYFGPGTRLTVT.

This sequence joins TRBV14 and TRBJ2-2, with unresolved D. This CDR3 comprises 18 residues. Trimming removed 3 bases at V and 6 bases at J, with 23 bases between. Looked up from germline, CDR1 is SGHDN and CDR2 is FVKESK. Here the CDR3 reads CASSQFVLSLRSPGELFF. In DNA, the CDR3 is TGTGCCAGCAGCCAGTTTGTACTATCACTCCGCTCCCCCGGGGAGCTGTTTTTT. Full variable domain (remainder filled in from reference TRBV14 and TRBJ2-2): EAGVTQFPSHSVIEKGQTVTLRCDPISGHDNLYWYRRVMGKEIKFLLHFVKESKQDESGMPNNRFLAERTGGTYSTLKVQPAELEDSGVYFCASSQFVLSLRSPGELFFGEGSRLTVL.

This clonotype was recorded many times. The V call is TRBV20-1, the J call TRBJ2-3; D possibly corresponds to TRBD2 (6 bases). V lost 1 base and J lost 1, with 12 bases in between. CDR3 length: 15 residues. Germline V gene lookup returns CDR1 DFQATT and CDR2 SNEGSKA (reference sequence). CDR3 DNA sequence: TGCAGTGCTAGAGGGGGGAGGAGGGGCACAGATACGCAGTATTTT. As protein: CSARGGRRGTDTQYF.

This clonotype has ten or more counts. V gene TRBV3-1 combines with J gene TRBJ2-7; 7 bases align to TRBD2. This CDR3 contains 15 residues. From germline, CDR1 is LGHDT and CDR2 YNNKEL (reference sequence). Trimming at V came to 1 base and at J to 2 bases, leaving 5 bases not matched to a gene. CDR3 nucleotide sequence: TGTGCCAGCAGCCAAGGGGGTAGCGGGCCCTACGAGCAGTACTTC. Its protein product is CASSQGGSGPYEQYF.

This clonotype was counted a few times. The V gene is TRBV28, the J gene TRBJ2-1, with no clear D. Trimming stripped 1 base from V and 9 bases from J, with 10 bases between. Per germline, CDR1 MDHEN and CDR2 SYDVKM. The CDR3 is made up of 13 amino acids. The CDR3 DNA reads as TGTGCCAGCAGTTTATTTAGCCCGGCTGAGCAGTTCTTC. It translates to CASSLFSPAEQFF.